A selection of T cell receptor beta chains follows, all from one sample in a study of blood T cells in healthy people across ages. TCRdb re-called the 5' RACE reads with MiXCR, one entry per CDR3 protein. In the table there are approximately 850,000 distinct CDR3 sequences, more than 45% of which are singletons. Sequences were obtained from blood. The receptors come from a young man in good health. CDR3s include the opening cysteine and the closing phenylalanine or tryptophan. A D gene is named only where the DNA matches it firmly. Expanded clones get a size class; other rows say once, few or many, or leave the size out.

CDR3 protein	CDR3 DNA	D gene	clone size	V gene	J gene
CASSQGFWNEKLFF	TGCGCCAGCAGCCAGGGGTTTTGGAATGAAAAACTGTTTTTT	-	-	TRBV4-3	TRBJ1-4
CASSPSPPTGWYEQYF	TGTGCCAGCAGTCCATCCCCCCCTACAGGGTGGTACGAGCAGTACTTC	-	-	TRBV27	TRBJ2-7
CASRDFSYNEQFF	TGTGCCAGCAGGGACTTCTCTTACAATGAGCAGTTCTTC	-	-	TRBV2	TRBJ2-1
CSSPGLADYEQFF	TGCAGTTCGCCAGGACTAGCGGACTATGAGCAGTTCTTC	TRBD2	few	TRBV20-1	TRBJ2-1
CSASPQIVETQYF	TGCAGTGCTAGTCCTCAGATTGTTGAGACCCAGTACTTC	-	-	TRBV20-1	TRBJ2-5
CSVDRGIETQYF	TGCAGCGTTGATCGGGGGATCGAGACCCAGTACTTC	-	-	TRBV29-1	TRBJ2-5
CASSQEVAEGGNNEQFF	TGCGCCAGCAGCCAAGAGGTAGCAGAAGGGGGGAACAATGAGCAGTTCTTC	-	-	TRBV4-3	TRBJ2-1
CSAGGAKETQYF	TGCAGCGCTGGGGGGGCCAAAGAGACCCAGTACTTC	-	few	TRBV29-1	TRBJ2-5
CASSPPEATSGIYNEQFF	TGTGCCAGCAGCCCCCCGGAGGCTACTAGCGGGATCTACAATGAGCAGTTCTTC	TRBD2	-	TRBV7-9	TRBJ2-1
CASSRTSGRAGETQYF	TGTGCCAGCAGTCGTACTAGCGGGAGGGCCGGAGAGACCCAGTACTTC	TRBD2	-	TRBV6-2/TRBV6-3	TRBJ2-5
CAISGQGGAYEQYF	TGTGCCATCAGTGGTCAGGGGGGGGCTTACGAGCAGTACTTC	-	-	TRBV10-3	TRBJ2-7
CASSSLREDTEAFF	TGTGCCAGCAGTTCCCTCAGGGAGGATACTGAAGCTTTCTTT	-	-	TRBV6-5	TRBJ1-1
CASSLGNSALNEQFF	TGTGCCAGCAGCTTAGGGAATAGCGCGCTCAATGAGCAGTTCTTC	-	-	TRBV7-2	TRBJ2-1
CASSTTSGTSYNEQFF	TGTGCCAGCAGTACAACTAGCGGGACCTCCTACAATGAGCAGTTCTTC	TRBD2	-	TRBV6-2/TRBV6-3	TRBJ2-1
CASSLRTGKYEQYF	TGTGCCAGCAGCCTACGGACAGGGAAGTACGAGCAGTACTTC	TRBD1	-	TRBV3-1	TRBJ2-7
CASSGVGDTQYF	TGTGCCAGCAGCGGGGTGGGAGATACGCAGTATTTT	-	few	TRBV9	TRBJ2-3
CASSQGQGITYEQYF	TGTGCCAGCAGCCAGGGACAGGGAATAACCTACGAGCAGTACTTC	TRBD1	-	TRBV9	TRBJ2-7
CSAFRSWGGLYNEQFF	TGCAGTGCTTTCCGGTCGTGGGGTGGATTGTACAATGAGCAGTTCTTC	-	-	TRBV20-1	TRBJ2-1
CASTGTDTEEQYF	TGTGCCAGTACCGGGACAGACACCGAAGAGCAGTACTTC	TRBD1	-	TRBV6-5	TRBJ2-7